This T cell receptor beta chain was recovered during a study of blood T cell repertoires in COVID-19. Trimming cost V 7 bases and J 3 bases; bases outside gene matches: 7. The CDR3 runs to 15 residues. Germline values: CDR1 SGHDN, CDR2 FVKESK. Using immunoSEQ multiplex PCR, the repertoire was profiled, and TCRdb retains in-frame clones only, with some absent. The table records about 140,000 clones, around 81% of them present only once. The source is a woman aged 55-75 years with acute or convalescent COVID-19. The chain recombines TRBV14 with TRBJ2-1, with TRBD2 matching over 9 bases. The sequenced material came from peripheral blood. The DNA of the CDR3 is TGTGCCAGCACCGTAGCGGGAGTCGTCTACAATGAGCAGTTCTTC. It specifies CASTVAGVVYNEQFF. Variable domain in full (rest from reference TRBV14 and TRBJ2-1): EAGVTQFPSHSVIEKGQTVTLRCDPISGHDNLYWYRRVMGKEIKFLLHFVKESKQDESGMPNNRFLAERTGGTYSTLKVQPAELEDSGVYFCASTVAGVVYNEQFFGPGTRLTVL.